A single T cell receptor beta chain is shown here with its context. This clonotype was seen a handful of times. The antigen it recognizes is unknown. Base-call qualities are not available, and no considerably larger clone is one nucleotide away. This sample was taken from a study of identical twins (dated by TCRdb to 2016 to 2017). General notes on the study: TCR alpha and beta repertoires from monozygotic twins, unrelated adults of various ages and cord blood were deep-sequenced to test whether fetal clonotypes persist. To rule out contamination, the twin experiments were replicated at different times with different library preparation protocols.

To prepare the library, 5' RACE was applied. Sequencing used an Illumina HiSeq 2000. A universal primer binding site was introduced by template switching, and a unique molecular identifier was present in the final cDNA, enabling accurate counting of TCR cDNA molecules. First-strand cDNA for TCR alpha and beta chains was synthesized from specific primers in the conserved constant-segment region. To control for contamination, every cDNA library carried two barcodes: a SMART-Mk sample barcode plus Illumina barcodes. TruSeq adapter sequences and Illumina sample barcodes were added in two successive PCR steps. TCR alpha and beta cDNA libraries were sequenced on the Illumina HiSeq platform with custom primers. For the original study's pipeline: Unique molecular identifiers were extracted from raw reads with MiGEC, and CDR3 positions were determined with MiXCR. For each individual, recombination models were inferred using an EM algorithm with the repgenHMM and IGoR tools. Shared clonotypes were analyzed with the tcR package in R, and sharing was normalized by the product of cloneset sizes. To study raw recombination without the effects of thymic and clonal selection, out-of-frame nonproductive sequences were analyzed. In TCRdb, the public reads were trimmed at Q25 with fastp and aligned with MiXCR, with productive beta chains retained. Rows with one shared CDR3 protein collapse into an entry with the most common genes and DNA. In this record, the V and J calls reflect TCRdb's handling and not the investigators' own analysis. The table for this sample lists roughly 200,000 distinct CDR3 sequences; about 15% of them were counted only once. The biggest ten clones account for 40% of the sample.

Overall study results and their limits: Excess twin sharing in beta out-of-frame sequences was weaker because fewer shared sequences lowered the signal-to-noise ratio. Zero-insertion analyses could be partly confounded by invariant T cells such as MAIT and iNKT, though diverse VJ usage argued against such confounding for most clonotypes. Compared with coincidental sharing between unrelated individuals, out-of-frame TCR alpha sequences shared between twins showed an excess of sequences with low generation probability. In monozygotic twins, out-of-frame TCR alpha sharing was systematically underestimated by recombination models, although the models agreed with sharing between unrelated individuals. Abundant cord blood beta clonotypes carried fewer insertions; young adult naive repertoires showed a weaker similar trend, while memory repertoires showed none. Because the same donors could not be followed over many years, the conclusions relied on cross-sectional statistical analysis.

All donors were healthy Caucasians. Three pairs of female monozygotic twins, all aged about 18 to 29 years, made up the twin cohort. CD4+ and CD8+ T cell populations were isolated with positive isolation kits from Invitrogen. These data were also filed under a second study, of T cells expressing NK-cell markers. From the second report: TCR beta-chain repertoires were profiled in sorted CD3+CD56+NKG2C+, CD3+CD56+NKG2C- and CD3+CD56-NKG2C+ T-cell subsets from roughly eight donors. Of the eight sequenced donors, seven were found to be HCMV-seropositive and one was found to be HCMV-seronegative. To restrict sorting to alphabetaTCR-expressing T cells, an anti-gammadeltaTCR antibody was added in several experiments. In five to seven donors, the dominant CD3+CD56+NKG2C+ clonotypes were among the top 10 CD8+ clonotypes and accounted for roughly 1.0-7.5% of CD8+ T cells. Those dominant clonotypes were again the most abundant among CD3+CD56-NKG2C+ cells in a few donors, at roughly 28.3-60.1%. Whether the expanded NKG2C-expressing T cell clones were specific for HCMV antigens was left unclear. Randomly selected healthy volunteers, three men and five women, were used as the eight sequenced donors. A commercial ELISA kit detecting HCMV-specific IgG in serum was used to determine HCMV serostatus. MIGEC was used to demultiplex reads and group the reads by UMI, and MiTCR was used to assemble and quantify clonotypes. To exclude erroneous sequences, only TCR cDNA sequences supported by at least two reads were retained. Downstream repertoire analysis used the tcR package, and clonotypes were matched across fractions by CDR3 nucleotide sequence plus V segment. VDJmatch was used to annotate antigen specificity against VDJdb, with one amino acid substitution in CDR3 permitted.

Sequences were obtained from CD8+ T cells sorted from blood. This clonotype was obtained from a woman between 18 and 29 years old in good health.

The sequenced DNA is TGTGCCAGCAGCCTCGCCAGTAGGACTAGCGGTTCCTACGAGCAGTACTTC. Its amino acids are CASSLASRTSGSYEQYF. The chain is made from TRBV7-8 and TRBJ2-7; the junction holds 10 bases that match TRBD2. CDR1 is given as SGHVS and CDR2 as FQNEAQ, both from the germline V gene. Counted from cysteine to phenylalanine, this CDR3 has 17 amino acids. Only the CDR3 part of the read is kept: 51 bases, read in frame from the first base. For this chain, trimming is 5 bases at the V end and 1 base at the J end, and the number of junction bases without a gene match is 11.